The 24 T cell receptor beta chains below all came from one sample that was sequenced in a study of blood T cell repertoires in COVID-19 (TCRdb year 2020). Library construction relied on the immunoSEQ multiplex PCR assay. Drawn from immuneACCESS, this table holds only the in-frame rearrangements with V and J called that TCRdb kept. Clones are partly lost; checked studies trace under half to an unresolved V gene and leave the rest unexplained. Here the sample has roughly 66,000 clones; around 90% occur a single time. In total, the top ten clones hold approximately 14% of the sample. Sequencing was done on a sample of peripheral blood. All receptors derive from a human donor with active COVID-19. The donor label of this sample is uncertain.

The chain uses TRBV9 and TRBJ2-1; 8 nucleotides agree with TRBD2. Germline V gene sequence: CDR1 SGDLS, CDR2 YYNGEE. The ends lost 3 bases at V and 0 bases at J; junction bases unmatched: 5. The CDR3 covers 16 residues. The CDR3 nucleotides read TGTGCCAGCAGCGCAGAAACTAGCGGCTCCTACAATGAGCAGTTCTTC. As protein: CASSAETSGSYNEQFF.

The chain joins TRBV7-2 to TRBJ1-3; the match to TRBD1 covers 8 bases. The germline V gene has CDR1 SGHTA and CDR2 FQGNSA. The CDR3 is 15 amino acids. J gave up 1 base and V 5 bases, and 4 bases lay outside the gene matches. The CDR3 bases are TGTGCCAGCAGCCCAGGGGGCATGTCTGGAAACACCATATATTTT. This codes for CASSPGGMSGNTIYF.

The chain carries TRBV11-2 and TRBJ1-1, with TRBD1 as a possible D gene (5 bases). Trimming took 11 bases from V and 1 from J, leaving 17 bases between them. This CDR3 is built from 14 residues. Per germline, CDR1 SGHAT and CDR2 FQNNGV. The CDR3 DNA sequence: TGTGCCGCCGGGTCCCATCAGGGGAACACTGAAGCTTTCTTT. It yields the protein CAAGSHQGNTEAFF.

The chain couples TRBV11-3 to TRBJ1-2; 7 nucleotides match TRBD1. Germline V gives CDR1 SGHNT, CDR2 YENEEA. V dropped 1 base and J dropped 7; count of bases not matched to a gene: 3. There are 13 residues in the CDR3. CDR3 residues: CASSLGTGLGYTF. In nucleotides, the CDR3 is TGTGCCAGCAGCTTAGGGACAGGCCTTGGCTACACCTTC.

The rearrangement links TRBV28 to TRBJ2-3; D call uncertain. With 6 bases removed from V and 2 bases from J, the gap between germline ends came to 12 bases. CDR1 is MDHEN, CDR2 SYDVKM, per germline. The CDR3 extends over 14 amino acids. The chain's CDR3 is CASRLGLDTDTQYF. The CDR3, as DNA: TGTGCCAGCAGGCTGGGCCTGGACACAGATACGCAGTATTTT.

The gene calls are TRBV18 and TRBJ2-5; 9 bases align to TRBD2. Germline lookup yields CDR1 KGHSH and CDR2 LQKENI. The CDR3 totals 16 residues. Germline trimming cut 3 bases from V and 4 bases from J; bases unmatched to any gene: 9. The CDR3 bases are TGTGCCAGCTCACCCCTCTCGGCGGGAGGGTTAGAGACCCAGTACTTC. Protein product: CASSPLSAGGLETQYF.

The rearrangement uses TRBV6-5 and TRBJ1-2; 8 bases fit TRBD1. J lost 6 bases, V lost 6 bases, and 12 bases had no gene match. The CDR3 has 15 amino acids. Germline V gene lookup returns CDR1 MNHEY and CDR2 SVGAGI. CDR3 nucleotide sequence: TGTGCCAGCAGCCGTTGGACAGGGTCTTCCGATGGCTACACCTTC. This translates into CASSRWTGSSDGYTF.

The V call is TRBV29-1, the J call TRBJ2-2, with TRBD1 matching over 10 bases. The CDR3 contains 19 residues. The V gene's germline CDR1 is SQVTM and CDR2 ANQGSEA. As DNA, the CDR3 is TGCACCGTCGGGAGGTGGGACAGGGGATTAGCGGGAACTTTCGGGGAGCTGTTTTTT. Its translation is CTVGRWDRGLAGTFGELFF.

The V call is TRBV9, the J call TRBJ2-4; no definite D call. CDR1 is SGDLS, CDR2 YYNGEE, per germline. The CDR3 sequence is 13 residues long. V lost 1 base to trimming and J lost 6 bases, with 8 bases between them. CDR3 in amino acids: CASSVSLRNIQYF. CDR3 nucleotides: TGTGCCAGCAGCGTATCCCTCCGAAACATTCAGTACTTC. Full variable domain (rest looked up from reference TRBV9 and TRBJ2-4): DSGVTQTPKHLITATGQRVTLRCSPRSGDLSVYWYQQSLDQGLQFLIQYYNGEERAKGNILERFSAQQFPDLHSELNLSSLELGDSALYFCASSVSLRNIQYFGAGTRLSVL.

The count of this clone is one. The chain uses TRBV30 and TRBJ2-7; D perhaps matches TRBD1 (6 bases). Per germline, CDR1 GTSNPN and CDR2 SVGIG (reference sequence). This CDR3 has 13 amino acids. Trimming took off 2 bases at V and 6 bases at J, with 14 bases between the two ends. This chain's CDR3 is CAWSRDTPGEQYF. In DNA, the CDR3 is TGTGCCTGGAGTCGGGACACTCCCGGCGAGCAGTACTTC.

This sequence joins TRBV3-1 (or the pseudogene TRBV3-2) and TRBJ2-1, with TRBD2 matching 8 bases. Germline CDR1 is LGHDT and CDR2 is YNNKEL (reference sequence). The CDR3 runs 15 residues. Unmatched junction bases numbered 3, after V lost 0 bases and J lost 5 bases. CDR3 protein: CASSQDERENNEQFF. The CDR3 DNA is TGTGCCAGCAGCCAAGATGAGCGGGAGAACAATGAGCAGTTCTTC.

The V gene is TRBV28, the J gene TRBJ2-1; D is undetermined. Trimming removed 7 bases at V and 4 bases at J, with 8 bases between. Germline lookup yields CDR1 MDHEN and CDR2 SYDVKM. The length of the CDR3 is 12 residues. Here the CDR3 reads CASTRSYNEQFF. DNA of the CDR3: TGTGCCAGCACCCGGAGTTACAATGAGCAGTTCTTC.

V gene TRBV28 combines with J gene TRBJ2-2; 11 nucleotides agree with TRBD2. Germline-derived CDR1 and CDR2 are MDHEN and SYDVKM. The CDR3 spans 16 residues. The V segment lost 6 bases and the J segment 5 bases; nucleotides outside the gene matches: 8. As DNA, the CDR3 is TGTGCCAGCAGCATTTTAGCGGGAGGGATAACCGGGGAGCTGTTTTTT. Encoded protein: CASSILAGGITGELFF. The whole variable domain, filled in from reference TRBV28 and TRBJ2-2, reads DVKVTQSSRYLVKRTGEKVFLECVQDMDHENMFWYRQDPGLGLRLIYFSYDVKMKEKGDIPEGYSVSREKKERFSLILESASTNQTSMYLCASSILAGGITGELFFGEGSRLTVL.

V is TRBV28 and J is TRBJ2-3; 9 bases agree with TRBD2. Germline V gene lookup returns CDR1 MDHEN and CDR2 SYDVKM. V lost 4 bases to trimming and J lost 9 bases; unmatched junction nucleotides: 8. The CDR3 is made up of 14 amino acids. This chain's CDR3 is CASSSGLASGTQYF. CDR3 sequence (DNA): TGTGCCAGCAGTTCGGGACTAGCAAGCGGGACGCAGTATTTT.

The V gene is TRBV30, the J gene TRBJ2-7; TRBD2 aligns across 7 bases. Germline CDR1 reads GTSNPN; CDR2 reads SVGIG (reference sequence). Trimming took 5 bases from V and 6 from J; bases not matched to a gene: 13. The CDR3 totals 14 residues. CDR3: CAWALLAGAIEQYF. CDR3 DNA: TGTGCCTGGGCGTTATTGGCGGGAGCGATCGAGCAGTACTTC.

The rearrangement uses TRBV15 and TRBJ1-6; no definite D call. The germline V gene encodes CDR1 LNHNV and CDR2 YYDKDF (reference sequence). Trimming stripped 8 bases from V and 1 base from J, with 12 bases between. The CDR3 is 15 residues long. The CDR3 DNA follows: TGTGCCACCCCCGCCAGTGGTTCCTATAATTCACCCCTCCACTTT. Translation gives CATPASGSYNSPLHF.

The J gene is TRBJ1-1, the V gene TRBV28; 8 bases fit TRBD1. Looked up from germline, CDR1 is MDHEN and CDR2 is SYDVKM. V gave up 6 bases and J gave up 5 bases; unmatched junction bases: 5. This CDR3 has 13 amino acids. CDR3 in DNA: TGTGCCAGCAGCCGGACAGGGTGGACTGAAGCTTTCTTT. Encoded protein: CASSRTGWTEAFF.

The rearrangement joins TRBV19 to TRBJ1-4, with 7 bases aligning to TRBD1. V gave up 6 bases and J gave up 8 bases; unmatched junction bases: 15. The CDR3 is 16 residues long. Germline CDR1 reads LNHDA; CDR2 reads SQIVND (reference sequence). The CDR3 here is CASSDRAPDGGEKLFF. CDR3 nucleotide sequence: TGTGCCAGTAGCGACAGGGCCCCCGATGGTGGAGAAAAACTGTTTTTT.

This rearrangement joins TRBV5-1 to TRBJ1-3, with 8 bases aligning to TRBD1. This CDR3 region has 14 residues. Germline V gene data show CDR1 as SGHRS and CDR2 as YFSETQ. J gave up 4 bases and V 0 bases, and 0 bases lay outside the gene matches. The CDR3 DNA reads as TGCGCCAGCAGCTTGGGGGACAGGGGAAACACCATATATTTT. Protein: CASSLGDRGNTIYF.

The chain carries TRBV7-2 and TRBJ1-4, with 9 bases fitting TRBD1. The CDR3 consists of 15 residues. V was clipped by 3 bases and J by 4 bases; unmatched bases: 3. In germline, CDR1 is SGHTA, CDR2 FQGNSA. Here the CDR3 reads CASSFGGQGNEKLFF. The CDR3 coding sequence is TGTGCCAGCAGCTTTGGGGGACAGGGTAATGAAAAACTGTTTTTT. Drawing the rest from reference TRBV7-2 and TRBJ1-4, the complete variable domain is GAGVSQSPSNKVTEKGKDVELRCDPISGHTALYWYRQSLGQGLEFLIYFQGNSAPDKSGLPSDRFSAERTGGSVSTLTIQRTQQEDSAVYLCASSFGGQGNEKLFFGSGTQLSVL.

The V and J genes are TRBV4-3 and TRBJ2-4; 11 bases line up with TRBD2. The CDR3 length is 16 residues. V shed 0 bases and J 5 bases; nucleotides not matched to a gene: 3. CDR1 LGHNA and CDR2 YSLEER come from the germline V gene. This CDR3 is CASSQDVLAGENIQYF. The CDR3 coding sequence is TGCGCCAGCAGCCAAGATGTACTAGCGGGGGAAAACATTCAGTACTTC.

The rearrangement uses TRBV18 and TRBJ2-1; D gene ambiguous. Germline-derived CDR1 and CDR2 are KGHSH and LQKENI. CDR3 length equals 13 residues. V was shortened by 0 bases and J by 9 bases, with 9 bases between the two germline ends. In DNA, the CDR3 is TGTGCCAGCTCACCACCCTCCACGGGTGAGCAGTTCTTC. This encodes CASSPPSTGEQFF. Full variable domain (missing parts from reference TRBV18 and TRBJ2-1): NAGVMQNPRHLVRRRGQEARLRCSPMKGHSHVYWYRQLPEEGLKFMVYLQKENIIDESGMPKERFSAEFPKEGPSILRIQQVVRGDSAAYFCASSPPSTGEQFFGPGTRLTVL.

This clone was recorded a few times. The genes are TRBV7-9 and TRBJ2-7, with D tentatively TRBD1 (6 bases). The CDR3 is 16 amino acids. V was cut by 5 bases and J by 2 bases, with 19 bases left in between. The germline V gene has CDR1 SEHNR and CDR2 FQNEAQ (reference sequence). Here the CDR3 reads CASSPHGVGQTYEQYF. CDR3 DNA sequence: TGTGCCAGCAGCCCCCACGGGGTTGGACAGACCTACGAGCAGTACTTC.

The chain combines TRBV9 with TRBJ2-1; 9 bases are a match to TRBD2. The CDR3 totals 16 residues. J was trimmed by 0 bases and V by 3 bases; bases with no gene match: 4. CDR1 is SGDLS, CDR2 YYNGEE, per germline. The CDR3 loop reads CASSGPTSGSYNEQFF. CDR3 coding DNA: TGTGCCAGCAGCGGTCCGACTAGCGGCTCCTACAATGAGCAGTTCTTC.